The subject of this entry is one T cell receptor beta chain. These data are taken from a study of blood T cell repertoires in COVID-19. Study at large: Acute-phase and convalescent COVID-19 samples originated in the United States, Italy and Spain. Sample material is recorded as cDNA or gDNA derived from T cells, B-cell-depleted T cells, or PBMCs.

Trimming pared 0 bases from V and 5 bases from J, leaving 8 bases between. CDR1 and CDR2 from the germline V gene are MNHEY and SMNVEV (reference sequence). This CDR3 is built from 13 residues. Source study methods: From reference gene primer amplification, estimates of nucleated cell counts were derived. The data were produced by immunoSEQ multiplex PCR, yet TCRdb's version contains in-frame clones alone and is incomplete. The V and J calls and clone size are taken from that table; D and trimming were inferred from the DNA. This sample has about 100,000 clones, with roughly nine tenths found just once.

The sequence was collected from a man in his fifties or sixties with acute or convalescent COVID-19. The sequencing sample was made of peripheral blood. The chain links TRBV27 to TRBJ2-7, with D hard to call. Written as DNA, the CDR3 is TGTGCCAGCAGTTTATCGGTTCCGGACGAGCAGTACTTC. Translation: CASSLSVPDEQYF.